These 11 T cell receptor beta chains originate from one sample sequenced in a study of blood T cell repertoires in COVID-19. This table comes from immunoSEQ multiplex PCR, and its TCRdb copy is limited to in-frame clones, with some not included. The sample contains 370,000 or so clones, about four fifths of which appear only once. The material sequenced was peripheral blood. The receptors here all came from a human donor with acute or convalescent COVID-19. The donor label of this sample is uncertain.

The genes are TRBV6-5 and TRBJ1-2; the D gene is possibly TRBD1 (6 bases). CDR3 size: 14 residues. Trimming left V 6 bases short and J 8 bases short, with 19 bases between. In germline, CDR1 is MNHEY, CDR2 SVGAGI. This CDR3 reads CASSPTGPAFGYTF. The DNA of the CDR3 is TGTGCCAGCAGCCCGACAGGCCCCGCGTTCGGCTACACCTTC.

This clone was seen a few times. The chain employs TRBV6-5 and TRBJ1-1, with unresolved D. This CDR3 is built from 14 residues. CDR1 MNHEY and CDR2 SVGAGI come from the germline V gene. Trimming took 8 bases from V and 0 from J, leaving 13 bases between them. CDR3 bases: TGTGCCAGCCAGAGTAGAGGGATGAACACTGAAGCTTTCTTT. Amino acids: CASQSRGMNTEAFF.

The chain couples TRBV6-6 to TRBJ2-2; TRBD2 might be the D (5 bases). This CDR3 is built from 14 residues. Germline V gives CDR1 MNHNY, CDR2 SVGAGI (reference sequence). With 2 bases removed from V and 8 bases from J, the gap between germline ends came to 12 bases. CDR3 protein: CASSYGGVEGELFF. CDR3 in DNA: TGTGCCAGCAGTTACGGAGGAGTTGAGGGGGAGCTGTTTTTT.

The table lists this clone with a few counts. The chain recombines TRBV25-1 with TRBJ1-2; D unclear. V shed 5 bases and J shed 8 bases, with 18 bases lying between them. Looked up from germline, CDR1 is MGHDK and CDR2 is SYGVNS. The CDR3 has 14 amino acids. CDR3 nucleotide sequence: TGTGCCAGCAGTTCAGAGGTCCGGGGTAGGGGCTACACCTTC. This gives the protein CASSSEVRGRGYTF.

This chain uses TRBV5-4 with TRBJ1-6; weak D call: TRBD1 (6 bases). The V and J ends lost 5 bases and 10 bases respectively, with 19 bases between them. Germline V lookup: CDR1 SGHNT, CDR2 YYREEE (reference sequence). This CDR3 comprises 15 residues. CDR3: CASSPADQGRSPLHF. The CDR3 DNA is TGTGCCAGCAGTCCGGCGGACCAGGGGCGATCACCCCTCCACTTT.

The gene calls are TRBV5-4 and TRBJ2-7; D might be TRBD2 (7 bases). This CDR3 is built from 15 residues. CDR1 is SGHNT and CDR2 is YYREEE in the germline V gene (reference sequence). The V and J ends lost 4 bases and 0 bases respectively, with 14 bases between them. This chain's CDR3 is CASSGGALSSYEQYF. The DNA of the CDR3 is TGTGCCAGCAGCGGGGGGGCGTTATCCTCCTACGAGCAGTACTTC.

The CDR3 protein is CSASKGAGYTF. Here the CDR3 DNA reads TGCAGTGCTAGCAAGGGAGCGGGCTACACCTTC. The rearrangement joins TRBV20-1 to TRBJ1-2, with D unresolved. Germline-derived CDR1 and CDR2 are DFQATT and SNEGSKA (reference sequence). This CDR3 comprises 11 residues. The V and J ends lost 3 bases and 8 bases respectively, with 10 bases between them.

V and J are TRBV7-9 and TRBJ1-1; unclear D gene. CDR1 is SEHNR and CDR2 is FQNEAQ in the germline V gene (reference sequence). The CDR3 covers 12 residues. V gave up 5 bases and J gave up 6 bases, with 10 bases separating them. Here the CDR3 DNA reads TGTGCCAGCAGCCTCCCGTCGGCTGAAGCTTTCTTT. This gives the protein CASSLPSAEAFF.

Notes on this clone: Its ends do not fully match the called genes, so a read error is possible. V gene TRBV18 combines with J gene TRBJ1-1; D not certain. Germline V gene data show CDR1 as KGHSH and CDR2 as LQKENI. The CDR3 extends over 13 amino acids. The CDR3 loop is CASTPTQNTEAFF. As DNA, the CDR3 is TGTGCCAGCACACCTACACAGAACACTGAAGCTTTCTTT. Complete variable domain (other parts from reference TRBV18 and TRBJ1-1): NAGVMQNPRHLVRRRGQEARLRCSPMKGHSHVYWYRQLPEEGLKFMVYLQKENIIDESGMPKERFSAEFPKEGPSILRIQQVVRGDSAAYFCASTPTQNTEAFFGQGTRLTVV.

V gene TRBV10-1 combines with J gene TRBJ2-2; TRBD2 might be the D (6 bases). The V gene's germline CDR1 is WNHNN and CDR2 SYGVQD (reference sequence). The CDR3 runs 15 residues. Deletions cut 3 bases from V and 6 bases from J, with 14 bases between. CDR3 amino acids: CASSDGAGGAGELFF. CDR3 in DNA: TGCGCCAGCAGTGACGGGGCAGGAGGGGCCGGGGAGCTGTTTTTT.

V usage is TRBV7-9 and J usage is TRBJ1-5; D call uncertain. Trimming took 2 bases from V and 7 from J, leaving 9 bases between them. Per germline, CDR1 SEHNR and CDR2 FQNEAQ (reference sequence). This CDR3 has 13 residues. The CDR3 DNA reads TGTGCCAGCAGCTTAAAGCCGGGACAGCCCCAGCATTTT. Residues: CASSLKPGQPQHF.